The rows below give T cell receptor beta chains drawn from one sample of a study of blood T cell repertoires in COVID-19. The assay was immunoSEQ multiplex PCR, and TCRdb's table has in-frame clones only and misses some. The top ten clones hold roughly 12% of a sample with more than 150,000 clones, roughly four fifths of them seen once. Source material: peripheral blood. The receptor source for this set is a man aged 50-60 years who had recovered from COVID-19. The CDR3 runs from the conserved cysteine through the conserved F or W. The order of the fields is J gene, CDR3 length, clone size, D gene, V gene, CDR3 DNA, CDR3 protein. A D gene is named only where the DNA matches it firmly. Rows may omit the clone size; those that give it use once, few, many or a size class.

j_call: TRBJ1-1; cdr3_length: 14; clone_size: .; d_call: TRBD1; v_call: TRBV29-1; cdr3_nt: TGCAGCGTCGAAGACAGGGCTATGAACACTGAAGCTTTCTTT; cdr3_aa: CSVEDRAMNTEAFF
j_call: TRBJ1-1; cdr3_length: 15; clone_size: .; d_call: .; v_call: TRBV11-2; cdr3_nt: TGTGCCAGCAGCTTGACGGACTTTTTCGGCACTGAAGCTTTCTTT; cdr3_aa: CASSLTDFFGTEAFF
j_call: TRBJ1-2; cdr3_length: 13; clone_size: .; d_call: TRBD1; v_call: TRBV19; cdr3_nt: TGTGCCAGTGGGGACAGGGTTGACTATGGCTACACCTTC; cdr3_aa: CASGDRVDYGYTF
j_call: TRBJ1-2; cdr3_length: 15; clone_size: .; d_call: .; v_call: TRBV9; cdr3_nt: TGTGCCAGCAGCTTACCCAGCGGGGTGAACTATGGCTACACCTTC; cdr3_aa: CASSLPSGVNYGYTF
j_call: TRBJ2-3; cdr3_length: 16; clone_size: few; d_call: TRBD2; v_call: TRBV11-1; cdr3_nt: TGTGCCAGCAGCTTAGGATTGCGGGAGATCCCAGATACGCAGTATTTT; cdr3_aa: CASSLGLREIPDTQYF
j_call: TRBJ1-2; cdr3_length: 13; clone_size: .; d_call: .; v_call: TRBV9; cdr3_nt: TGTGCCAGCAGCGCGGACGGGGGCTATGGCTACACCTTC; cdr3_aa: CASSADGGYGYTF
j_call: TRBJ2-7; cdr3_length: 16; clone_size: .; d_call: TRBD1; v_call: TRBV7-9; cdr3_nt: TGTGCCAGCAGCTTAGACCCGGGACAGGGGGCGGGTGAGCAGTACTTC; cdr3_aa: CASSLDPGQGAGEQYF
j_call: TRBJ2-7; cdr3_length: 14; clone_size: .; d_call: TRBD2; v_call: TRBV5-1; cdr3_nt: TGCGCCAGCAGCTTGATGACTAGCGGGTACGAGCAGTACTTC; cdr3_aa: CASSLMTSGYEQYF
j_call: TRBJ2-1; cdr3_length: 13; clone_size: .; d_call: .; v_call: TRBV5-5; cdr3_nt: TGTGCCAGCAGCTTGGCGGATTCCACTAGTTTTTTCTTC; cdr3_aa: CASSLADSTSFFF
j_call: TRBJ1-1; cdr3_length: 14; clone_size: .; d_call: TRBD1; v_call: TRBV11-2; cdr3_nt: TGTGCCAGCAGCGCCCAGGGGGCGAACACTGAAGCTTTCTTT; cdr3_aa: CASSAQGANTEAFF
j_call: TRBJ2-1; cdr3_length: 21; clone_size: .; d_call: TRBD2; v_call: TRBV5-1; cdr3_nt: TGCGCCAGCAGCTTGGTAGCGGGTTTTAATAAGCGGGAGGGCCGCTACAATGAGCAGTTCTTC; cdr3_aa: CASSLVAGFNKREGRYNEQFF
j_call: TRBJ2-7; cdr3_length: 16; clone_size: .; d_call: TRBD2; v_call: TRBV11-2; cdr3_nt: TGTGCCAGCAGCGTCTCCGGGACTAGCGGTTCCTACGAGCAGTACTTC; cdr3_aa: CASSVSGTSGSYEQYF
j_call: TRBJ1-1; cdr3_length: 13; clone_size: .; d_call: .; v_call: TRBV2; cdr3_nt: TGTGCCAGCAGTGGGCAGGGGAACACTGAAGCTTTCTTT; cdr3_aa: CASSGQGNTEAFF
j_call: TRBJ2-7; cdr3_length: 15; clone_size: .; d_call: TRBD2; v_call: TRBV5-1; cdr3_nt: TGCGCCAGCAGCTTGGATCAGCGGGAGTTCGACGAGCAGTACTTC; cdr3_aa: CASSLDQREFDEQYF
j_call: TRBJ1-2; cdr3_length: 13; clone_size: .; d_call: TRBD1; v_call: TRBV5-4; cdr3_nt: TGTGCCAGCAGCTTCGGGACAGGGCGCGGCTACACCTTC; cdr3_aa: CASSFGTGRGYTF
j_call: TRBJ2-6; cdr3_length: 17; clone_size: .; d_call: TRBD2; v_call: TRBV24-1; cdr3_nt: TGTGCCACCAGAGGACCGGGGGGACGCTCTGGGGCCAACGTCCTGACTTTC; cdr3_aa: CATRGPGGRSGANVLTF
j_call: TRBJ2-1; cdr3_length: 15; clone_size: .; d_call: .; v_call: TRBV19; cdr3_nt: TGTGCCAGTAGTCCGAGGGACTTCTCCTACAATGAGCAGTTCTTC; cdr3_aa: CASSPRDFSYNEQFF
j_call: TRBJ2-3; cdr3_length: 16; clone_size: .; d_call: .; v_call: TRBV11-2; cdr3_nt: TGTGCCAGCAGCTTAGGGCTAGTGATTAAGGCAGATACGCAGTATTTT; cdr3_aa: CASSLGLVIKADTQYF
j_call: TRBJ2-3; cdr3_length: 13; clone_size: once; d_call: TRBD1; v_call: TRBV9; cdr3_nt: TGTGCCAGCAACAGGGGGATCACAGATACGCAGTATTTT; cdr3_aa: CASNRGITDTQYF
j_call: TRBJ1-1; cdr3_length: 15; clone_size: .; d_call: .; v_call: TRBV13; cdr3_nt: TGTGCCAGCAGCTTCCGAACTAGTGCGAACACTGAAGCTTTCTTT; cdr3_aa: CASSFRTSANTEAFF
j_call: TRBJ2-1; cdr3_length: 17; clone_size: many; d_call: TRBD2; v_call: TRBV11-2; cdr3_nt: TGTGCCAGCAGCTCCAACGGGGGACTAGCGGAGTACAATGAGCAGTTCTTC; cdr3_aa: CASSSNGGLAEYNEQFF
j_call: TRBJ1-5; cdr3_length: 13; clone_size: .; d_call: .; v_call: TRBV3-1/TRBV3-2; cdr3_nt: TGTGCCAGCAGCCAAGACAGGGGTCAGCCCCAGCATTTT; cdr3_aa: CASSQDRGQPQHF
j_call: TRBJ2-5; cdr3_length: 15; clone_size: .; d_call: .; v_call: TRBV27; cdr3_nt: TGTGCCAGCAGTCACCGACAGGCCCGCCGGGAGACCCAGTACTTC; cdr3_aa: CASSHRQARRETQYF
j_call: TRBJ1-2; cdr3_length: 14; clone_size: few; d_call: .; v_call: TRBV25-1; cdr3_nt: TGTGCCAGCAGCGCCACCGGGGGGCTGGCTGGCTACACCTTC; cdr3_aa: CASSATGGLAGYTF
j_call: TRBJ2-3; cdr3_length: 17; clone_size: .; d_call: TRBD1; v_call: TRBV6-2/TRBV6-3; cdr3_nt: TGTGCCAGCAGTTTCGGGACAGGCAGTTCCCCCACAGATACGCAGTATTTT; cdr3_aa: CASSFGTGSSPTDTQYF
j_call: TRBJ2-7; cdr3_length: 15; clone_size: .; d_call: TRBD1; v_call: TRBV5-1; cdr3_nt: TGCGCCAGCAGCCCCCGGGACAGGGAATCTGGCGAGCAGTACTTC; cdr3_aa: CASSPRDRESGEQYF
j_call: TRBJ2-5; cdr3_length: 14; clone_size: once; d_call: .; v_call: TRBV6-2/TRBV6-3; cdr3_nt: TGTGCCAGCAGCCTCCTTAGGGGTTTAGAGACCCAGTACTTC; cdr3_aa: CASSLLRGLETQYF
j_call: TRBJ2-7; cdr3_length: 14; clone_size: .; d_call: TRBD1; v_call: TRBV27; cdr3_nt: TGTGCCAGCAGTTTGGGGACAGGGTACTACGAGCAGTACTTC; cdr3_aa: CASSLGTGYYEQYF
j_call: TRBJ2-7; cdr3_length: 15; clone_size: few; d_call: TRBD2; v_call: TRBV7-8; cdr3_nt: TGTGCCAGCAGCACCGGGACTAGGGGCGCCTACGAGCAGTACTTC; cdr3_aa: CASSTGTRGAYEQYF
j_call: TRBJ2-7; cdr3_length: 16; clone_size: .; d_call: .; v_call: TRBV7-6; cdr3_nt: TGTGCCAGCAGCCTTATGCACCCCACAGGGAGCGGCGAGCAGTACTTC; cdr3_aa: CASSLMHPTGSGEQYF
j_call: TRBJ2-2; cdr3_length: 15; clone_size: .; d_call: TRBD2; v_call: TRBV30; cdr3_nt: TGTGCCTGGAAAGGGACTAGCGGGAGAAGGGGGGAGCTGTTTTTT; cdr3_aa: CAWKGTSGRRGELFF
j_call: TRBJ2-3; cdr3_length: 14; clone_size: .; d_call: TRBD2; v_call: TRBV7-2; cdr3_nt: TGTGCCAGCAGCCCTAGCGGGAGCGGAGATACGCAGTATTTT; cdr3_aa: CASSPSGSGDTQYF
j_call: TRBJ2-3; cdr3_length: 14; clone_size: once; d_call: .; v_call: TRBV2; cdr3_nt: TGTGCCAGCAGTGAGGTCAGGGGCACAGATACGCAGTATTTT; cdr3_aa: CASSEVRGTDTQYF
j_call: TRBJ1-3; cdr3_length: 14; clone_size: .; d_call: .; v_call: TRBV3-1/TRBV3-2; cdr3_nt: TGTGCCAGTCAGGACAGAACCTCTGGAAACACCATATATTTT; cdr3_aa: CASQDRTSGNTIYF
j_call: TRBJ2-3; cdr3_length: 16; clone_size: .; d_call: .; v_call: TRBV5-1; cdr3_nt: TGCGCCAGCAGCATACAGGGATCGGTGAACACAGATACGCAGTATTTT; cdr3_aa: CASSIQGSVNTDTQYF
j_call: TRBJ1-5; cdr3_length: 15; clone_size: .; d_call: TRBD1; v_call: TRBV6-6; cdr3_nt: TGTGCCAGCAGTACCGGACAGGGGAGCAATCAGCCCCAGCATTTT; cdr3_aa: CASSTGQGSNQPQHF
j_call: TRBJ1-3; cdr3_length: 13; clone_size: .; d_call: .; v_call: TRBV3-1/TRBV3-2; cdr3_nt: TGTGCCAGCACAGGGGAAACACGAAACACCATATATTTT; cdr3_aa: CASTGETRNTIYF
j_call: TRBJ1-2; cdr3_length: 14; clone_size: once; d_call: .; v_call: TRBV3-1/TRBV3-2; cdr3_nt: TGTGCCAGCAGCCCCGGCGACAGCAGATATGGCTACACCTTC; cdr3_aa: CASSPGDSRYGYTF
j_call: TRBJ2-3; cdr3_length: 12; clone_size: .; d_call: .; v_call: TRBV6-6; cdr3_nt: TGTGCCAGCAGTTACCTCGCAGATACGCAGTATTTT; cdr3_aa: CASSYLADTQYF
j_call: TRBJ2-7; cdr3_length: 13; clone_size: .; d_call: .; v_call: TRBV29-1; cdr3_nt: TGCAGCGCCTCCCCCCAGGGATCCTACGAGCAGTACTTC; cdr3_aa: CSASPQGSYEQYF
j_call: TRBJ1-1; cdr3_length: 13; clone_size: few; d_call: TRBD1; v_call: TRBV29-1; cdr3_nt: TGCAGCGCACAACAGGGGCCGGGTACTGAAGCTTTCTTT; cdr3_aa: CSAQQGPGTEAFF
j_call: TRBJ2-5; cdr3_length: 15; clone_size: .; d_call: TRBD1; v_call: TRBV10-3; cdr3_nt: TGTGCCATCAGTGGGCGGACAGGGGAACAAGAGACCCAGTACTTC; cdr3_aa: CAISGRTGEQETQYF
j_call: TRBJ1-6; cdr3_length: 18; clone_size: many; d_call: .; v_call: TRBV1; cdr3_nt: TGCACCAGCAGCCAAGTCCCCTTGCCAGGGGGCCCTAATTCACCCCTCCACTTT; cdr3_aa: CTSSQVPLPGGPNSPLHF